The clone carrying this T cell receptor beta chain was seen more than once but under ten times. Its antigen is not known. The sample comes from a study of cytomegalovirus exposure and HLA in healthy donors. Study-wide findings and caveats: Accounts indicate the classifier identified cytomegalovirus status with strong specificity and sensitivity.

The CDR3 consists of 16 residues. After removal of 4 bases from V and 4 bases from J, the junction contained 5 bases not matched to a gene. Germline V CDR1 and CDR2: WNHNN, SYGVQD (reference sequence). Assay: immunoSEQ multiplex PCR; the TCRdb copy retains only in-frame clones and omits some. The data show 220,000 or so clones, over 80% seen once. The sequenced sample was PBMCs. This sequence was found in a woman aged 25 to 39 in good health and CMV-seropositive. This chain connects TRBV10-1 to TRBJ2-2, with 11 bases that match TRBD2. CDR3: CASSGTSGSTTGELFF. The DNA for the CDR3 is TGCGCCAGCAGTGGAACTAGCGGGAGCACCACCGGGGAGCTGTTTTTT.